The clone carrying this TCR beta chain occurred many times. Its antigen remains unidentified. The sample originates from a study of metastatic and nonmetastatic thyroid tumors. The overall study: Peripheral blood and tumor or nodule samples from malignant and benign thyroid patients were compared.

Per the authors' pipeline: A papillary thyroid cancer distant-metastasis classifier was built from CDR3 differences across clinicopathological groups. Using MiXCR, TCRdb reanalyzed the PCR reads. TCRdb, not the authors, supplied the V and J calls. The sample yields under 20,000 clones, 27% seen once. Notes on the study in general: The reported finding was significantly higher TCR beta diversity in malignant thyroid tumors relative to benign nodules, in blood and tumor.

The CDR3 has 15 residues. CDR1 is SGHNT, CDR2 YYREEE, per germline (reference sequence). J was trimmed by 6 bases and V by 2 bases; bases with no gene match: 3. Not a single patient had been given any form of treatment at any point before undergoing thyroid surgery. The chain couples TRBV5-4 to TRBJ2-1; 12 bases are shared with TRBD2. Input material: blood. The receptor's source is a female donor with papillary thyroid cancer or a benign thyroid nodule (not recorded which). Some clones in this sample may be carry-over from other donors' samples. CDR3 sequence: CASSLGLAGFNEQFF. Here the CDR3 DNA reads TGTGCCAGCAGCTTAGGACTAGCGGGGTTCAATGAGCAGTTCTTC.